Below are 18 T cell receptor beta chains sequenced from a single sample in a study of neoadjuvant anti-PD-1 for oral cavity cancer. This table comes from immunoSEQ multiplex PCR, and its TCRdb copy is limited to in-frame clones, with some not included. The sample consists of approximately 35,000 clones, around 87% of them appearing once. The sample consisted of PBMCs, taken before nivolumab (anti-PD-1) treatment. The receptor set was obtained from a person between 40 and 85 years old with oral cavity squamous cell carcinoma.

The CDR3 DNA follows: TGCGCCAGCAGCCCCGGCCCTTCGCATGGGTACAATGAGCAGTTCTTC. As protein: CASSPGPSHGYNEQFF. The chain has TRBV4-1 and TRBJ2-1; D gene ambiguous. This CDR3 region has 16 residues. Germline values: CDR1 MGHRA, CDR2 YSYEKL. Trimming cost V 4 bases and J 4 bases, with 17 bases left between them.

This rearrangement joins TRBV6-6 to TRBJ1-5; TRBD1 is a possible D gene (6 bases). CDR1 and CDR2 (germline): MNHNY, SVGAGI (reference sequence). This CDR3 contains 14 residues. V lost 2 bases and J lost 4, with 9 bases in between. CDR3 nucleotide sequence: TGTGCCAGCAGTTACGGTCAGGGGAATCAGCCCCAGCATTTT. Translating gives CASSYGQGNQPQHF.

The chain joins TRBV11-2 to TRBJ2-1, with a possible D match to TRBD1 (5 bases). Germline CDR1 SGHAT, CDR2 FQNNGV. V was pared by 0 bases and J by 9 bases, with 12 bases between. This CDR3 region has 14 residues. The CDR3 loop is CASSLDPKTGEQFF. DNA for the CDR3: TGTGCCAGCAGCTTAGACCCAAAAACAGGTGAGCAGTTCTTC. Full variable domain (remainder filled in from reference TRBV11-2 and TRBJ2-1): EAGVAQSPRYKIIEKRQSVAFWCNPISGHATLYWYQQILGQGPKLLIQFQNNGVVDDSQLPKDRFSAERLKGVDSTLKIQPAKLEDSAVYLCASSLDPKTGEQFFGPGTRLTVL.

The chain combines TRBV27 with TRBJ2-7; D possibly uses TRBD1 or TRBD2 (6 bases each). The CDR3 loop spans 14 amino acids. V dropped 5 bases and J dropped 1 base, with 12 bases sitting between them. The germline CDR1 and CDR2 sequences are MNHEY and SMNVEV (reference sequence). CDR3 region: CASSPRRGSYEQYF. CDR3 DNA: TGTGCCAGCAGTCCCCGGAGGGGGTCCTACGAGCAGTACTTC.

In its sample, this clone ranks as medium-sized. J is TRBJ1-4 and V is TRBV2; 7 positions agree with TRBD1. This CDR3 comprises 14 residues. Germline V CDR1 and CDR2: SNHLY, FYNNEI. The J segment lost 5 bases and the V segment lost 7 bases, leaving 7 bases of the junction unmatched. Here the CDR3 DNA reads TGTGCCAGCACCAAGGGACAGATAAATGAAAAACTGTTTTTT. It codes for CASTKGQINEKLFF.

The chain links TRBV5-1 to TRBJ1-4, with D possibly matching TRBD1 (5 bases). Germline assignment: CDR1 SGHRS and CDR2 YFSETQ. The CDR3 has 15 amino acids. V lost 2 bases and J 5 bases, leaving 13 bases between the germline ends. This CDR3 is CASSFYPGGNEKLFF. The CDR3 DNA follows: TGCGCCAGCAGCTTCTACCCCGGGGGAAATGAAAAACTGTTTTTT.

The J gene is TRBJ1-1, the V gene TRBV7-2, with TRBD1 as a possible D gene (5 bases). Germline V CDR1 and CDR2: SGHTA, FQGNSA. The CDR3 runs 11 residues. Trimming took off 6 bases at V and 7 bases at J, with 9 bases between the two ends. CDR3 in amino acids: CASRATGEAFF. As DNA, the CDR3 is TGTGCCAGCAGAGCCACAGGTGAAGCTTTCTTT.

The chain employs TRBV30 and TRBJ2-1; a possible D gene is TRBD2 (6 bases). V was pared by 0 bases and J by 7 bases, with 16 bases between. Germline values: CDR1 GTSNPN, CDR2 SVGIG (reference sequence). The CDR3 contains 15 residues. CDR3 loop: CAWSVIGGRSNEQFF. CDR3 nucleotide sequence: TGTGCCTGGAGTGTAATCGGGGGTAGGTCGAATGAGCAGTTCTTC.

The CDR3 region is CASSPGTGSGYTF. DNA for the CDR3: TGTGCCAGCTCACCAGGGACAGGGAGCGGCTACACCTTC. The V gene is TRBV18, the J gene TRBJ1-2; TRBD1 matches 9 bases. The germline V gene has CDR1 KGHSH and CDR2 LQKENI. The CDR3 sequence is 13 residues long. V shed 2 bases, J shed 8 bases, and the junction held 3 bases outside the gene matches.

This sequence joins TRBV19 and TRBJ1-5, with TRBD1 identical over 9 bases. This CDR3 has 14 residues. The junction had 5 bases not matched to a gene; V was cut back by 3 bases and J by 8 bases. The germline gives CDR1 LNHDA, CDR2 SQIVND (reference sequence). DNA of the CDR3: TGTGCCAGTAGTATGGGACAGGGCCCGGAGCCCCAGCATTTT. Its protein product is CASSMGQGPEPQHF.

The chain recombines TRBV2 with TRBJ2-7, with D hard to call. The V end lost 6 bases, the J end lost 4 bases, and 7 bases lay between the germline ends. There are 11 residues in the CDR3. Germline lookup yields CDR1 SNHLY and CDR2 FYNNEI. CDR3 region: CASSPRYEQYF. The DNA of the CDR3 is TGTGCCAGCAGCCCTCGGTACGAGCAGTACTTC. Using reference TRBV2 and TRBJ2-7 for the parts outside the CDR3, the full variable domain is EPEVTQTPSHQVTQMGQEVILRCVPISNHLYFYWYRQILGQKVEFLVSFYNNEISEKSEIFDDQFSVERPDGSNFTLKIRSTKLEDSAMYFCASSPRYEQYFGPGTRLTVT.

The V and J genes are TRBV27 and TRBJ1-6; 7 bases align to TRBD1. Germline loops: CDR1 MNHEY, CDR2 SMNVEV (reference sequence). The junction had 11 bases not matched to a gene; V was cut back by 5 bases and J by 7 bases. CDR3 length: 16 residues. The CDR3 protein is CASSALTGTGNSPLHF. The CDR3, as DNA: TGTGCCAGCAGTGCCCTGACAGGGACGGGGAATTCACCCCTCCACTTT.

V and J are TRBV2 and TRBJ2-5; D may be TRBD1 (6 bases). Germline V lookup: CDR1 SNHLY, CDR2 FYNNEI. This CDR3 spans 16 amino acids. The V end was cut by 2 bases, the J end by 5 bases, with 18 bases between. The CDR3 loop reads CASSEPDGGAPETQYF. As DNA, the CDR3 is TGTGCCAGCAGTGAACCCGATGGGGGCGCGCCGGAGACCCAGTACTTC.

This clone was observed once. The DNA of the CDR3 is TGTGCCAGCAGCCTAACAGGTCAAAGTCACACAGATACGCAGTATTTT. It specifies CASSLTGQSHTDTQYF. This rearrangement joins TRBV9 to TRBJ2-3; possible D gene TRBD1, 5 bases. V was shortened by 4 bases and J by 2 bases, with 17 bases between the two germline ends. The germline V gene encodes CDR1 SGDLS and CDR2 YYNGEE. This CDR3 has 16 residues. Combining the CDR3 with reference TRBV9 and TRBJ2-3 gives the whole variable domain DSGVTQTPKHLITATGQRVTLRCSPRSGDLSVYWYQQSLDQGLQFLIQYYNGEERAKGNILERFSAQQFPDLHSELNLSSLELGDSALYFCASSLTGQSHTDTQYFGPGTRLTVL.

This clone occurred once. The chain has TRBV11-2 and TRBJ2-5; 7 positions match TRBD1. The CDR3 extends over 14 amino acids. V shed 4 bases and J 2 bases; nucleotides not matched to a gene: 4. Germline CDR1 reads SGHAT; CDR2 reads FQNNGV. CDR3 in amino acids: CASSSPGQQETQYF. The CDR3 bases are TGTGCCAGCAGCTCACCGGGACAGCAAGAGACCCAGTACTTC. Drawing the rest from reference TRBV11-2 and TRBJ2-5, the complete variable domain is EAGVAQSPRYKIIEKRQSVAFWCNPISGHATLYWYQQILGQGPKLLIQFQNNGVVDDSQLPKDRFSAERLKGVDSTLKIQPAKLEDSAVYLCASSSPGQQETQYFGPGTRLLVL.

The chain recombines TRBV5-6 with TRBJ1-5; maybe TRBD1 (5 bases). The CDR3 is 15 amino acids. CDR1 is SGHDT, CDR2 YYEEEE, per germline. Trimming left V 5 bases short and J 2 bases short, with 14 bases between. The CDR3 DNA reads TGTGCCAGCAGTTGGGGCAGTGGGGGCAATCAGCCCCAGCATTTT. Amino acid sequence: CASSWGSGGNQPQHF. Variable domain in full (rest from reference TRBV5-6 and TRBJ1-5): DAGVTQSPTHLIKTRGQQVTLRCSPKSGHDTVSWYQQALGQGPQFIFQYYEEEERQRGNFPDRFSGHQFPNYSSELNVNALLLGDSALYLCASSWGSGGNQPQHFGDGTRLSIL.

The genes are TRBV29-1 and TRBJ2-7; possible D gene TRBD1, 6 bases. Per the germline V gene, CDR1 is SQVTM and CDR2 is ANQGSEA. The CDR3 consists of 14 residues. Trimming removed 4 bases at V and 5 bases at J, with 18 bases between. This CDR3 is CSVGWATGMHEQYF. The CDR3 DNA follows: TGCAGCGTTGGCTGGGCGACAGGTATGCACGAGCAGTACTTC.

The chain joins TRBV9 to TRBJ1-1; D call uncertain. Trimming left V 0 bases short and J 4 bases short, with 10 bases between. Germline CDR1 and CDR2: SGDLS and YYNGEE. The CDR3 has 14 amino acids. CDR3 sequence (DNA): TGTGCCAGCAGCGTAGATTGGGGTGGCACTGAAGCTTTCTTT. It is translated as CASSVDWGGTEAFF.